Shown below are 24 T cell receptor beta chains from a single sample sequenced in a study of T cell responses to AZD1222 COVID-19 vaccine. This table comes from immunoSEQ multiplex PCR, and its TCRdb copy is limited to in-frame clones, with some not included. The sample includes roughly 120,000 clones, nearly 90% seen only once; the top ten take roughly 3%. The sample here was peripheral blood, taken on day 0 of AZD1222 vaccination. The receptors come from an adult in good health.

The chain carries TRBV5-4 and TRBJ1-1, with unresolved D. Deletions cut 2 bases from V and 5 bases from J, with 16 bases between. The CDR3 runs to 15 residues. Germline V gene lookup returns CDR1 SGHNT and CDR2 YYREEE (reference sequence). CDR3 sequence reads: CASSFSLWRDTEAFF. The CDR3, as DNA: TGTGCCAGCAGCTTCTCACTTTGGAGGGATACTGAAGCTTTCTTT.

This clone is a singleton in its sample. The chain links TRBV2 to TRBJ2-2, with TRBD1 as a possible D gene (6 bases). This CDR3 spans 14 amino acids. Trimming took 4 bases from V and 3 from J, leaving 9 bases between them. Germline values: CDR1 SNHLY, CDR2 FYNNEI. The CDR3 bases are TGTGCCAGCAGTGGGACAGCCCACACCGGGGAGCTGTTTTTT. This codes for CASSGTAHTGELFF.

V is TRBV7-2 and J is TRBJ1-3, with 8 bases fitting TRBD1. The CDR3 has 19 amino acids. Germline loops: CDR1 SGHTA, CDR2 FQGNSA. V lost 2 bases to trimming and J lost 2 bases; unmatched junction nucleotides: 14. CDR3 bases: TGTGCCAGCAGCTTATATCCCGGGGGACCACAGGGGGCTGGAAACACCATATATTTT. Translated, it gives CASSLYPGGPQGAGNTIYF.

The chain is built from TRBV14 and TRBJ2-2; the D is unclear. This CDR3 has 14 amino acids. Germline V CDR1 and CDR2: SGHDN, FVKESK. V lost 0 bases and J 3 bases, leaving 5 bases between the germline ends. The CDR3 loop is CASSQDLDTGELFF. The CDR3 DNA sequence: TGTGCCAGCAGCCAAGATTTAGACACCGGGGAGCTGTTTTTT.

The chain couples TRBV15 to TRBJ2-7; D is ambiguous. This CDR3 is built from 15 residues. Germline V gene lookup returns CDR1 LNHNV and CDR2 YYDKDF (reference sequence). V dropped 1 base and J dropped 7 bases, with 17 bases sitting between them. The CDR3 DNA reads as TGTGCCACCAGCAGAGTGAGGACCCCGGCATCTGAGCAGTACTTC. This translates into CATSRVRTPASEQYF.

This chain links TRBV10-3 with TRBJ2-7, with TRBD1 as a possible D gene (6 bases). Germline V gene data show CDR1 as ENHRY and CDR2 as SYGVKD. Trimming left V 3 bases short and J 2 bases short, with 17 bases between. CDR3 length: 16 residues. The CDR3 here is CAISEPGGDTTYEQYF. DNA of the CDR3: TGTGCCATCAGTGAACCCGGTGGGGACACAACCTACGAGCAGTACTTC.

This chain uses TRBV19 with TRBJ2-7; 7 nucleotides match TRBD2. This CDR3 has 15 residues. Germline V CDR1 and CDR2: LNHDA, SQIVND (reference sequence). J gave up 0 bases and V 5 bases, and 7 bases lay outside the gene matches. DNA for the CDR3: TGTGCCAGTAGTCCGAGAGCGGGGTTCTCCTACGAGCAGTACTTC. It specifies CASSPRAGFSYEQYF.

The rearrangement links TRBV6-5 to TRBJ2-7; 8 positions match TRBD1. The CDR3 consists of 15 residues. The V segment lost 0 bases and the J segment 6 bases; nucleotides outside the gene matches: 7. Germline V gene data show CDR1 as MNHEY and CDR2 as SVGAGI. The CDR3 coding sequence is TGTGCCAGCAGTTACTCCCTGGACAGGGTAGGCGAGCAGTACTTC. This codes for CASSYSLDRVGEQYF.

J is TRBJ2-1 and V is TRBV11-2, with D hard to call. Germline CDR1 and CDR2: SGHAT and FQNNGV. This CDR3 has 15 residues. Deletions cut 5 bases from V and 0 bases from J, with 11 bases between. CDR3 region: CASSLLTFSYNEQFF. CDR3 DNA sequence: TGTGCCAGCAGCCTCCTTACCTTCTCCTACAATGAGCAGTTCTTC.

CDR3 bases: TGTGCCAGCTCACCAGGGGCGACAGGTACTAACTATGGCTACACCTTC. It translates to CASSPGATGTNYGYTF. The V call is TRBV18, the J call TRBJ1-2, with D maybe TRBD1 (6 bases). This CDR3 comprises 16 residues. Germline V CDR1 and CDR2: KGHSH, LQKENI. Trimming pared 2 bases from V and 0 bases from J, leaving 13 bases between.

This chain joins TRBV4-2 and TRBJ2-1, with 10 bases matching TRBD2. Germline CDR1 is LGHNA and CDR2 is YNFKEQ. The CDR3 consists of 16 residues. V was clipped by 3 bases and J by 4 bases; unmatched bases: 6. The CDR3 DNA is TGTGCCAGCAGCCATCCAAGCGGGGGGGAATACAATGAGCAGTTCTTC. Its protein is CASSHPSGGEYNEQFF.

This chain joins TRBV28 and TRBJ2-1, with a tentative D call TRBD1 (6 bases). The germline V and J ends were trimmed by 1 base and 7 bases, with 14 bases remaining between them. This CDR3 is 15 amino acids long. From germline, CDR1 is MDHEN and CDR2 SYDVKM. CDR3 sequence reads: CASSLSQGTQNEQFF. The CDR3 DNA reads as TGTGCCAGCAGTTTATCGCAGGGGACCCAAAATGAGCAGTTCTTC.

The chain combines TRBV6-5 with TRBJ1-6; D is perhaps TRBD1 (5 bases). Germline values: CDR1 MNHEY, CDR2 SVGAGI. This CDR3 contains 14 residues. V was trimmed by 2 bases and J by 7 bases, leaving 9 bases between them. CDR3 nucleotides: TGTGCCAGCAGTTACGTCAGGGTGAATTCACCCCTCCACTTT. Amino acids: CASSYVRVNSPLHF.

V and J are TRBV3-1 (or the pseudogene TRBV3-2) and TRBJ2-1; D possibly uses TRBD1 or TRBD2 (5 bases each). The ends were cut back, 0 bases at V and 5 bases at J, with 11 bases in the middle. The CDR3 totals 15 residues. Germline V CDR1 and CDR2: LGHDT, YNNKEL (reference sequence). CDR3 DNA: TGTGCCAGCAGCCAAGATGTGGGGGTGCACAATGAGCAGTTCTTC. It encodes CASSQDVGVHNEQFF.

The chain uses TRBV28 and TRBJ2-7; 8 bases map to TRBD2. The J segment lost 2 bases and the V segment lost 4 bases, leaving 10 bases of the junction unmatched. Germline CDR1 MDHEN, CDR2 SYDVKM. The CDR3 runs to 16 residues. Here the CDR3 DNA reads TGTGCCAGCAGTTCCCTGGGGGCGGGGGGAACCTACGAGCAGTACTTC. As protein: CASSSLGAGGTYEQYF. Full variable domain (remainder filled in from reference TRBV28 and TRBJ2-7): DVKVTQSSRYLVKRTGEKVFLECVQDMDHENMFWYRQDPGLGLRLIYFSYDVKMKEKGDIPEGYSVSREKKERFSLILESASTNQTSMYLCASSSLGAGGTYEQYFGPGTRLTVT.

In regard to this clone: Additional DNA sequences in this sample encode the identical CDR3. The chain employs TRBV19 and TRBJ1-1; TRBD1 aligns across 8 bases. V shed 3 bases and J 1 base; nucleotides not matched to a gene: 1. The CDR3 spans 14 residues. CDR1 is LNHDA, CDR2 SQIVND, per germline (reference sequence). CDR3 in amino acids: CASSIGQGNTEAFF. The CDR3, as DNA: TGTGCCAGTAGTATCGGACAGGGGAACACTGAAGCTTTCTTT. The entire variable domain, with the rest obtained from reference TRBV19 and TRBJ1-1, is as follows: DGGITQSPKYLFRKEGQNVTLSCEQNLNHDAMYWYRQDPGQGLRLIYYSQIVNDFQKGDIAEGYSVSREKKESFPLTVTSAQKNPTAFYLCASSIGQGNTEAFFGQGTRLTVV.

The chain carries TRBV28 and TRBJ1-2; the D is unclear. The germline gives CDR1 MDHEN, CDR2 SYDVKM. The CDR3 has 13 residues. The V and J ends lost 5 bases and 7 bases respectively, with 14 bases between them. The CDR3 loop is CASSPSLVGGYTF. In nucleotides, the CDR3 is TGTGCCAGCAGTCCATCATTGGTGGGTGGCTACACCTTC.

This clone came up once. This chain connects TRBV27 to TRBJ1-1; D gene uncertain. V shed 6 bases and J shed 5 bases, with 19 bases lying between them. Germline CDR1 is MNHEY and CDR2 is SMNVEV (reference sequence). This CDR3 comprises 15 residues. The CDR3, as DNA: TGTGCCAGCAGGTCGCCGAGCTTGGGTCGGACTGAAGCTTTCTTT. Its translation is CASRSPSLGRTEAFF.

V gene TRBV7-2 combines with J gene TRBJ1-5, with no clear D. CDR1 and CDR2 from the germline V gene are SGHTA and FQGNSA. CDR3 size: 13 residues. Trimming removed 3 bases at V and 5 bases at J, with 8 bases between. The CDR3 nucleotides are TGTGCCAGCAGCTTTAGTGAGGATCAGCCCCAGCATTTT. Protein sequence: CASSFSEDQPQHF.

The rearrangement links TRBV5-1 to TRBJ1-1; D not certain. Germline V CDR1 and CDR2: SGHRS, YFSETQ. The CDR3 loop spans 14 amino acids. The V end lost 0 bases, the J end lost 4 bases, and 10 bases lay between the germline ends. Here the CDR3 reads CASSLAGQPTEAFF. The CDR3 DNA follows: TGCGCCAGCAGCTTGGCCGGGCAGCCCACTGAAGCTTTCTTT.

This clone was observed a few times. The chain joins TRBV5-5 to TRBJ1-1; D remains unclear. CDR1 is SGHKS, CDR2 YYEKEE, per germline (reference sequence). This CDR3 has 13 amino acids. V was pared by 1 base and J by 11 bases, with 15 bases between. CDR3 loop: CASSLSTEPRAFF. CDR3 DNA: TGTGCCAGCAGCTTGAGTACAGAGCCTCGGGCTTTCTTT. The variable domain in full, with the rest retrieved from reference TRBV5-5 and TRBJ1-1, is DAGVTQSPTHLIKTRGQQVTLRCSPISGHKSVSWYQQVLGQGPQFIFQYYEKEERGRGNFPDRFSARQFPNYSSELNVNALLLGDSALYLCASSLSTEPRAFFGQGTRLTVV.

This clone was counted once. This chain connects TRBV12-3 or TRBV12-4 to TRBJ1-1; no clear D. There are 12 residues in the CDR3. V shed 10 bases and J shed 0 bases, with 9 bases lying between them. CDR3 residues: CATETLNTEAFF. CDR3 nucleotide sequence: TGTGCCACCGAGACCCTGAACACTGAAGCTTTCTTT.

V and J are TRBV19 and TRBJ2-3; D uncertain. This CDR3 contains 15 residues. Per germline, CDR1 LNHDA and CDR2 SQIVND (reference sequence). The ends were cut back, 1 base at V and 3 bases at J, with 11 bases in the middle. The chain's CDR3 is CASSIGTVRTDTQYF. CDR3 in DNA: TGTGCCAGTAGTATAGGAACGGTAAGAACAGATACGCAGTATTTT.

This chain connects TRBV11-3 to TRBJ2-1; 7 nucleotides agree with TRBD2. V was pared by 3 bases and J by 6 bases, with 14 bases of the junction left unmatched. From germline, CDR1 is SGHNT and CDR2 YENEEA. The CDR3 has 17 residues. For the CDR3, the DNA is TGTGCCAGCAGCTTGTCGGGGGGTCCCCACTCGGTCAATGAGCAGTTCTTC. The encoded protein is CASSLSGGPHSVNEQFF.